Described below is a single TCR beta chain sequence and its context. Per the study methods: The assay estimated nucleated cells by amplifying reference gene primers. The repertoire was sequenced with immunoSEQ multiplex PCR; TCRdb's copy has only in-frame clones and lacks some. V and J calls and clone size come straight from that table; D and trimming were deduced from the DNA. The sample includes approximately 90,000 clones, around 85% of them seen just once. This entry comes from a study of blood T cell repertoires in COVID-19. Overall study: Samples representing acute and convalescent COVID-19 were sourced from the United States, Italy and Spain. The cDNA or gDNA used as material had been derived from T cells, B-cell-depleted T cells, or PBMCs.

Trimming removed 6 bases from V and 2 bases from J, with 14 bases in between. The CDR3 totals 15 residues. Germline lookup yields CDR1 LNHDA and CDR2 SQIVND (reference sequence). The chain has TRBV19 and TRBJ1-5, with D unclear. The sequence derives from an elderly man with acute or convalescent COVID-19. What was sequenced was peripheral blood. The CDR3 region has the DNA TGTGCCAGTAGCCGTATCAGACAAGGCAATCAGCCCCAGCATTTT. Encoded protein: CASSRIRQGNQPQHF.